This T cell receptor beta chain was obtained from a study of T cells in Graves' hyperthyroidism and ophthalmopathy. General observations from the study: Within blood appeared most thyroid clonotypes that had expanded above 0.001. Separation of ophthalmopathy from stable hyperthyroidism was achieved by a 13 V-J model. The model anticipated ophthalmopathy a median around 6 months pre-onset.

This clonotype was counted at least ten times. The antigen is undetermined. V was clipped by 2 bases and J by 2 bases, with 14 bases between them. The length of the CDR3 is 16 residues. Germline V gene lookup returns CDR1 MNHNS and CDR2 SASEGT. What was amplified from RNA transcripts were TCR beta CDR3 regions. RT-PCR in the first round (using the HTBI primer set) targeted the TCR CDR3. TCRdb fed the multiplex PCR reads into MiXCR, producing one record per CDR3 protein. Found here are about 360,000 distinct CDR3 sequences, 13% of them singletons; the top ten hold around 9.2%. A patient was excluded if there was uncontrolled infection, other autoimmune disease, pregnancy or lactation.

The TCR originated in a woman aged 18-29 years with Graves' hyperthyroidism. The rearrangement joins TRBV6-1 to TRBJ2-3, with no clear D. The material sequenced was blood. The CDR3 region is CASSETLGSPTDTQYF. The CDR3 nucleotides read TGTGCCAGCAGTGAAACGCTCGGCAGCCCCACAGATACGCAGTATTTT.